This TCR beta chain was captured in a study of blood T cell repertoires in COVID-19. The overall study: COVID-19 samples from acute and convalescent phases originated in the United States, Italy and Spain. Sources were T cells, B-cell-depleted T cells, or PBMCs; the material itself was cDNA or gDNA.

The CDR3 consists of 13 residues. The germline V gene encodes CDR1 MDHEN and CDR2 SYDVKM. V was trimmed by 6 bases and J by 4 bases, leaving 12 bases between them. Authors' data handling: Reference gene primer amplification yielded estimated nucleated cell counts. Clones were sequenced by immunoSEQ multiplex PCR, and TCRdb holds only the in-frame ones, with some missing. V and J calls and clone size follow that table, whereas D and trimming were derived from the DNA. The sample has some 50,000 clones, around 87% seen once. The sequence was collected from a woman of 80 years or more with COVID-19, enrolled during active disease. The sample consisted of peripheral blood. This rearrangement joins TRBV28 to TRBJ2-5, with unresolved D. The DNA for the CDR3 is TGTGCCAGCAGCGACTTTCTAAGAGAGACCCAGTACTTC. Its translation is CASSDFLRETQYF.